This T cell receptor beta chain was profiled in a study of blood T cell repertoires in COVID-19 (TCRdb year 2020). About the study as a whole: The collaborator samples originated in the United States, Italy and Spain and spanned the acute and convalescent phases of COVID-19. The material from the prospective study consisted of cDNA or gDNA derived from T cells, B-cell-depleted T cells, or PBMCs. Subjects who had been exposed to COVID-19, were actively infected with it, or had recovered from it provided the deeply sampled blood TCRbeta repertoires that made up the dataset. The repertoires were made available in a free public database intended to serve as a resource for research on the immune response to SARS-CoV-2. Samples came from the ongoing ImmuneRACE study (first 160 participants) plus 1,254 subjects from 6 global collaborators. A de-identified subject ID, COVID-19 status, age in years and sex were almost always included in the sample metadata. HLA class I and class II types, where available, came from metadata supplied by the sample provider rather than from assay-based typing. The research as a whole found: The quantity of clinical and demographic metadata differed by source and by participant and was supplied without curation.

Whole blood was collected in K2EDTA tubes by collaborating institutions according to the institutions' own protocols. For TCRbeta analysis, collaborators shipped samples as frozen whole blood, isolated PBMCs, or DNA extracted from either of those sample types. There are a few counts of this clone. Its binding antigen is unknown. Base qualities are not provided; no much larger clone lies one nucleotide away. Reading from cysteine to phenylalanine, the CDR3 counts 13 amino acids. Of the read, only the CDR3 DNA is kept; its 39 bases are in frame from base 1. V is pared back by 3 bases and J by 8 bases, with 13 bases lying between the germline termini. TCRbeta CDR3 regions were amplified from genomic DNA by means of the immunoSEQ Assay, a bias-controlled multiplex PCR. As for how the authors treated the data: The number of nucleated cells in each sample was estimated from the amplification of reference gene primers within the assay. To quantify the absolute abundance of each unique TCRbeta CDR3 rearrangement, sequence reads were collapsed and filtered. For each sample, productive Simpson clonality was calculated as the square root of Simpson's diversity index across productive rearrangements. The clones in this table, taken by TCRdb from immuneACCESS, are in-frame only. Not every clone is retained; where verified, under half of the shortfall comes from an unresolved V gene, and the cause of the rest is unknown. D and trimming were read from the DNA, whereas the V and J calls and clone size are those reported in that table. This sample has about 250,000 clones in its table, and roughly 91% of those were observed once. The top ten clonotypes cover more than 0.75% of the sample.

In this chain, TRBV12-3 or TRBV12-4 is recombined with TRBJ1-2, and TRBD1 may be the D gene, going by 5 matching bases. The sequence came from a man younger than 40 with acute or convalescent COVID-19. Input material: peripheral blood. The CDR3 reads CASSLSAGGGYTF. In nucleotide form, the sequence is TGTGCCAGCAGTTTGTCCGCGGGGGGAGGCTACACCTTC.